This passage covers 13 T cell receptor beta chains from one sample sequenced in a study of prognosis after radiotherapy for stage I lung cancer. From genomic DNA, TCR beta CDR3 was amplified by two-round multiplex PCR. Amplification in first-round PCR relied on primers specific to each TRBV and TRBJ gene. MiXCR, applied by TCRdb to the multiplex PCR reads, yields one record per CDR3 protein. The sample lists 15,000 to 20,000 distinct CDR3 sequences, around 32% seen once, with nearly 25% in the top ten. This material consisted of PBMCs, taken before or after stereotactic body radiation therapy (not recorded which). Receptor source: a donor aged 50 or older with non-small cell lung cancer.

A note on this clonotype: A far larger clone lies a single base away; this is likely a read error. The rearrangement uses TRBV6-1 and TRBJ2-7; D remains unclear. Germline V CDR1 and CDR2: MNHNS, SASEGT. V dropped 5 bases and J dropped 6 bases, with 8 bases sitting between them. The CDR3 loop spans 11 amino acids. As DNA, the CDR3 is TGTGCCAGCAGTCACCCTTCCGAGCAGTACTTC. Residues: CASSHPSEQYF.

The V and J genes are TRBV5-1 and TRBJ2-3, with a weak D call TRBD2 (5 bases). Trimming took off 4 bases at V and 5 bases at J, with 11 bases between the two ends. Germline V gene sequence: CDR1 SGHRS, CDR2 YFSETQ. The CDR3 has 13 amino acids. The CDR3 reads CASSVQEVDTQYF. The CDR3 DNA reads TGCGCCAGCAGCGTTCAGGAGGTAGATACGCAGTATTTT.

A note on this clonotype: Since a much larger clone is just one base distant, this may be a read error. This chain uses TRBV7-2 with TRBJ1-1; tentative D call: TRBD1 (5 bases). Germline V CDR1 and CDR2: SGHTA, FQGNSA. The CDR3 runs 13 residues. V was clipped by 3 bases and J by 8 bases, with 13 bases between them. The CDR3 spells CASSFQRDGEAFF. The CDR3 DNA reads TGTGCCAGCAGCTTTCAACGGGACGGAGAAGCTTTCTTT.

This clonotype was observed many times. The chain couples TRBV18 to TRBJ1-1; D is ambiguous. CDR1 is KGHSH and CDR2 is LQKENI in the germline V gene. The length of the CDR3 is 13 residues. V was clipped by 2 bases and J by 11 bases, with 15 bases between them. The CDR3 nucleotides are TGTGCCAGCTCACCAGGAGCGCTCGGTGAGGCTTTCTTT. Translating gives CASSPGALGEAFF. The whole variable domain, filled in from reference TRBV18 and TRBJ1-1, reads NAGVMQNPRHLVRRRGQEARLRCSPMKGHSHVYWYRQLPEEGLKFMVYLQKENIIDESGMPKERFSAEFPKEGPSILRIQQVVRGDSAAYFCASSPGALGEAFFGQGTRLTVV.

The table lists this clonotype with many counts. This rearrangement joins TRBV7-6 to TRBJ1-6, with D uncertain. The length of the CDR3 is 17 residues. Deletions cut 4 bases from V and 0 bases from J, with 13 bases between. The germline V gene has CDR1 SGHVS and CDR2 FNYEAQ. The CDR3 is CASSSRARASYNSPLHF. The CDR3 DNA reads as TGTGCCAGCAGCTCACGCGCGCGGGCCTCCTATAATTCACCCCTCCACTTT.

This clonotype was picked up many times. The V and J genes are TRBV6-1 and TRBJ2-7; 8 nucleotides align to TRBD1. The ends lost 5 bases at V and 0 bases at J; junction bases unmatched: 6. The CDR3 extends over 15 amino acids. CDR1 and CDR2 from the germline V gene are MNHNS and SASEGT. CDR3 region: CASSKTGDSSYEQYF. Here the CDR3 DNA reads TGTGCCAGCAGTAAGACAGGGGATAGCTCCTACGAGCAGTACTTC.

This clonotype was seen repeatedly, ten times or more. The chain employs TRBV6-5 and TRBJ2-2, with a possible D match to TRBD1 (6 bases). The CDR3 is 15 residues long. V was shortened by 2 bases and J by 5 bases, with 12 bases between the two germline ends. In germline, CDR1 is MNHEY, CDR2 SVGAGI. The CDR3 DNA is TGTGCCAGCAGTTACAACAGGGCTTGGACCGGGGAGCTGTTTTTT. It yields the protein CASSYNRAWTGELFF.

This clonotype was detected only once. A far more abundant clone sits one base away, making this likely a read error. V is TRBV6-5 and J is TRBJ2-3; TRBD2 is a possible D gene (6 bases). V was clipped by 7 bases and J by 3 bases, with 29 bases between them. The CDR3 is 19 residues long. The germline CDR1 and CDR2 sequences are MNHEY and SVGAGI. Here the CDR3 reads CASTDSTASAGVITDTQYF. CDR3 in DNA: TGTGCCAGCACTGACTCGACGGCGTCAGCGGGCGTGATAACAGATACGCAGTATTTT.

This clonotype was seen a single time. V usage is TRBV2 and J usage is TRBJ2-6; D not resolved. CDR3 length: 16 residues. Trimming left V 8 bases short and J 0 bases short, with 14 bases between. Per the germline V gene, CDR1 is SNHLY and CDR2 is FYNNEI. DNA for the CDR3: TGTGCCAGCGGTGGGGATATGGGCTCTGGGGCCAACGTCCTGACTTTC. Protein: CASGGDMGSGANVLTF. Based on the CDR3 plus reference TRBV2 and TRBJ2-6, the full variable domain is EPEVTQTPSHQVTQMGQEVILRCVPISNHLYFYWYRQILGQKVEFLVSFYNNEISEKSEIFDDQFSVERPDGSNFTLKIRSTKLEDSAMYFCASGGDMGSGANVLTFGAGSRLTVL.

Turning to this clonotype: A much larger clonotype is one base distant, so this may be a read error. The conserved final phenylalanine or tryptophan is absent from the CDR3, which likely points to a read error. The rearrangement links TRBV4-2 to TRBJ1-1; maybe TRBD1 (6 bases). The V and J ends lost 3 bases and 5 bases respectively, with 16 bases between them. The germline V gene encodes CDR1 LGHNA and CDR2 YNFKEQ. There are 15 residues in the CDR3. The chain's CDR3 is CASSQNRGGGTEAFL. CDR3 in DNA: TGTGCCAGCAGCCAGAACAGAGGGGGGGGTACTGAAGCTTTCCTT.

Comments on this clonotype: Relative to the germline gene, one junction end is altered; a read error may explain this. The CDR3 coding sequence is TGCAGTGCTAGAGGGGGGGCGCGGAATGAAGCTTCCTTT. Protein product: CSARGGARNEASF. The chain employs TRBV20-1 and TRBJ1-1; D is perhaps TRBD1 (6 bases). This CDR3 comprises 13 residues. Germline lookup yields CDR1 DFQATT and CDR2 SNEGSKA (reference sequence).

This clonotype has a count of ten or more. The chain uses TRBV2 and TRBJ2-7; D may be TRBD1 (5 bases). This CDR3 has 14 amino acids. Germline CDR1 reads SNHLY; CDR2 reads FYNNEI. V was shortened by 4 bases and J by 3 bases, with 13 bases between the two germline ends. In DNA, the CDR3 is TGTGCCAGCAGTGTAGAGACAGTTAACTACGAGCAGTACTTC. Residues: CASSVETVNYEQYF.

This clonotype appeared many times. The chain couples TRBV28 to TRBJ1-3; D gene uncertain. CDR1 and CDR2 from the germline V gene are MDHEN and SYDVKM. V was cut by 6 bases and J by 7 bases, with 16 bases left in between. CDR3 length equals 14 residues. The DNA of the CDR3 is TGTGCCAGCAGCCCGAGCAGGATGGTGAACACCATATATTTT. Its protein product is CASSPSRMVNTIYF.